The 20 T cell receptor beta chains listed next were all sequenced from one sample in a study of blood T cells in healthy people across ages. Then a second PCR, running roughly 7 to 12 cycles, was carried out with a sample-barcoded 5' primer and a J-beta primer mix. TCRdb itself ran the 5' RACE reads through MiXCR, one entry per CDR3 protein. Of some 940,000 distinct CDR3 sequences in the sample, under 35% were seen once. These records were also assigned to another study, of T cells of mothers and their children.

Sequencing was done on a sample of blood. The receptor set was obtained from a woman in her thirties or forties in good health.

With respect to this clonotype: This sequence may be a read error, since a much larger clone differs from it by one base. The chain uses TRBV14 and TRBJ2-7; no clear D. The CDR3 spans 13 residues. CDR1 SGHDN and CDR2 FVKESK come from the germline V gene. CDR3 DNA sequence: TGTGCCGGCAGCCAAGTAAGGGTAAGCGAGCAGTACTTC. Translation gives CAGSQVRVSEQYF.

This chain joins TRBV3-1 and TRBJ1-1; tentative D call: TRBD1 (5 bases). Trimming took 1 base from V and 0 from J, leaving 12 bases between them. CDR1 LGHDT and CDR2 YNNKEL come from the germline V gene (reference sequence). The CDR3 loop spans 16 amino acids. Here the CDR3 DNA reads TGTGCCAGCAGCCAAGTAGGGGTGGGGATGAACACTGAAGCTTTCTTT. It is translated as CASSQVGVGMNTEAFF.

The CDR3 DNA reads TGCGCCAGCGGGTCGTCCAGCGGGGGGAACATTCAGTACTTC. The encoded protein is CASGSSSGGNIQYF. This chain connects TRBV5-1 to TRBJ2-7; 9 bases are shared with TRBD2. TRBJ2-4 explains the end of the DNA better; the J call may be wrong. The germline V gene has CDR1 SGHRS and CDR2 YFSETQ. The CDR3 loop spans 14 amino acids.

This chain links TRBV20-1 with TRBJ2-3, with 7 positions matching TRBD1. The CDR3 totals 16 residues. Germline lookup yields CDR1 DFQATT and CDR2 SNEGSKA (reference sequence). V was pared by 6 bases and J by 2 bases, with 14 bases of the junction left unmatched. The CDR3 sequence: CSARDRESLSTDTQYF. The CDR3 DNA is TGCAGTGCCCGCGACAGGGAATCCCTTTCCACAGATACGCAGTATTTT.

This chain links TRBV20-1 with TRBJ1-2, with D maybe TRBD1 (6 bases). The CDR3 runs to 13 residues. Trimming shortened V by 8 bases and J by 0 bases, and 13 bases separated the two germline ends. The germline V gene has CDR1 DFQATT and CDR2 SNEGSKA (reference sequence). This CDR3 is CSSGTPSNYGYTF. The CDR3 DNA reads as TGCAGTTCCGGGACACCCTCTAACTATGGCTACACCTTC.

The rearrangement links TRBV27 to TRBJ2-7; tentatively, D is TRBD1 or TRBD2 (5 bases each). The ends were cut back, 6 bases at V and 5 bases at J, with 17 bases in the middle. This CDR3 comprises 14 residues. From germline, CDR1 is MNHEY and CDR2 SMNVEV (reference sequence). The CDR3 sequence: CASSKPGRRDEQYF. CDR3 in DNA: TGTGCCAGCAGCAAACCGGGACGGCGGGACGAGCAGTACTTC.

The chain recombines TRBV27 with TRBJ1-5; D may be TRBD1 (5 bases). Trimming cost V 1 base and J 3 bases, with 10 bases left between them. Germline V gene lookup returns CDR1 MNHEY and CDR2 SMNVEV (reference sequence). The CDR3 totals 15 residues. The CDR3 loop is CASSLFPGLNQPQHF. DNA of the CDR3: TGTGCCAGCAGTTTATTCCCAGGGCTCAATCAGCCCCAGCATTTT.

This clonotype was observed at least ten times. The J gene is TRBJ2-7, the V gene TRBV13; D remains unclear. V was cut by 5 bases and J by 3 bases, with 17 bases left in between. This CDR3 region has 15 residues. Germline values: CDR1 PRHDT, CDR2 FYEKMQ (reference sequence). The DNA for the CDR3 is TGTGCCAGCAGCGGCGCAGCACCTGGTCACTACGAGCAGTACTTC. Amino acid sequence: CASSGAAPGHYEQYF.

The CDR3 region is CASSTGGNNEQFF. The DNA for the CDR3 is TGTGCCAGCAGCACGGGGGGTAACAATGAGCAGTTCTTC. The rearrangement links TRBV9 to TRBJ2-1; the match to TRBD2 covers 7 bases. CDR3 length: 13 amino acids. Unmatched junction bases numbered 3, after V lost 4 bases and J lost 5 bases. Germline V CDR1 and CDR2: SGDLS, YYNGEE.

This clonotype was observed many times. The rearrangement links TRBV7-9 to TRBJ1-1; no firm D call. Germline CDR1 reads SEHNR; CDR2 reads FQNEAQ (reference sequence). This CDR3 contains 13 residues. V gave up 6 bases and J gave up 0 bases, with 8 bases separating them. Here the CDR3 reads CASSSSMNTEAFF. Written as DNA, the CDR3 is TGTGCCAGCAGTTCCTCCATGAACACTGAAGCTTTCTTT.

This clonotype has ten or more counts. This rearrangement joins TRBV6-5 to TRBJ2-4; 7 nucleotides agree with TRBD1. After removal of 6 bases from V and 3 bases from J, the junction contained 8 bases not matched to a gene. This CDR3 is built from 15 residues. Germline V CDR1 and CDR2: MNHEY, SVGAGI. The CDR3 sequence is CASRGDRADKNIQYF. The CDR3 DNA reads TGTGCCAGCAGGGGCGACAGGGCTGACAAAAACATTCAGTACTTC.

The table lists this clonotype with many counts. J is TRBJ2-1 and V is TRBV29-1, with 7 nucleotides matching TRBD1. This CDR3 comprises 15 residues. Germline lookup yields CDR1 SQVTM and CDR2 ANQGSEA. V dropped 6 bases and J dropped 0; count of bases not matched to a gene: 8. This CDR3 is CSVSGTESSYNEQFF. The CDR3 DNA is TGCAGCGTGTCCGGGACAGAGAGCTCCTACAATGAGCAGTTCTTC.

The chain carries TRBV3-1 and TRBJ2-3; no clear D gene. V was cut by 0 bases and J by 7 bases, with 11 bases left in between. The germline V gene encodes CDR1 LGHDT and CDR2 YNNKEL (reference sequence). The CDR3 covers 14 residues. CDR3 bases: TGTGCCAGCAGCCAAGATTGGACCACCTATACGCAGTATTTT. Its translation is CASSQDWTTYTQYF.

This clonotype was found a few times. The DNA for the CDR3 is TGTGCCATCAGTGACCCGACAGGGAGCTCCTACAATGAGCAGTTCTTC. This sequence encodes CAISDPTGSSYNEQFF. The J gene is TRBJ2-1, the V gene TRBV10-3; 7 bases map to TRBD1. After removal of 3 bases from V and 0 bases from J, the junction contained 5 bases not matched to a gene. Germline V gene sequence: CDR1 ENHRY, CDR2 SYGVKD. CDR3 length equals 16 residues.

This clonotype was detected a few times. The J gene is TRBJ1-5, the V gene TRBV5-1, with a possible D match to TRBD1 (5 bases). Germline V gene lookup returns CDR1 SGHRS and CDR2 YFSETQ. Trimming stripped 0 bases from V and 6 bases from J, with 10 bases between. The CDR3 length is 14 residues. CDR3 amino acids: CASSLDAGFQPQHF. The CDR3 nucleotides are TGCGCCAGCAGCTTGGACGCAGGGTTTCAGCCCCAGCATTTT. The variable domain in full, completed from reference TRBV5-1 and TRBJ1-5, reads KAGVTQTPRYLIKTRGQQVTLSCSPISGHRSVSWYQQTPGQGLQFLFEYFSETQRNKGNFPGRFSGRQFSNSRSEMNVSTLELGDSALYLCASSLDAGFQPQHFGDGTRLSIL.

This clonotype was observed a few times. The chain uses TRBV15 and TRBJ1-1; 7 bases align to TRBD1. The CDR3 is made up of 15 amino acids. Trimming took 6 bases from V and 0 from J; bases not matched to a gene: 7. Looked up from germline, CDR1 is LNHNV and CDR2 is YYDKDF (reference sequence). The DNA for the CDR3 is TGTGCCACCAGAGATCCAGGGGGTATGAACACTGAAGCTTTCTTT. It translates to CATRDPGGMNTEAFF.

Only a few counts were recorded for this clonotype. The CDR3 reads CASSPPPGTSGAYQETQYF. The CDR3 region has the DNA TGTGCCAGCAGCCCCCCTCCAGGGACTAGCGGGGCGTACCAAGAGACCCAGTACTTC. The chain is built from TRBV3-1 and TRBJ2-5; 13 nucleotides align to TRBD2. Losses at the gene ends were 4 bases for V and 0 bases for J; bases not matched to a gene: 11. CDR3 length: 19 amino acids. Germline V lookup: CDR1 LGHDT, CDR2 YNNKEL (reference sequence).

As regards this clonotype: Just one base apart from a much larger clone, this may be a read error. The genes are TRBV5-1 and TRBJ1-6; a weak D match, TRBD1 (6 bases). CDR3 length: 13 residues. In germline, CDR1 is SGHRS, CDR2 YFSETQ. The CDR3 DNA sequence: TGCGTCAGCAGCCTAGGGACAATATCACCCCTCCACTTT. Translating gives CVSSLGTISPLHF.

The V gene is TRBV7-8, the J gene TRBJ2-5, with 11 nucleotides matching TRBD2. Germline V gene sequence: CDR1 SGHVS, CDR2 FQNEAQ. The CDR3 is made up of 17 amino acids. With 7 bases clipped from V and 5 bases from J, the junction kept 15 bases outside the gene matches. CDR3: CASTPGVAGGPGETQYF. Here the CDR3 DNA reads TGTGCCAGCACCCCGGGGGTAGCGGGGGGGCCGGGGGAGACCCAGTACTTC.

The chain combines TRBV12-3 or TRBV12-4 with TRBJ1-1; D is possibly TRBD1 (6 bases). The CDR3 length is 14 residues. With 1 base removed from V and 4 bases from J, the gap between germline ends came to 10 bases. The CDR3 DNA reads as TGTGCCAGCAGTTTAGGCGGGGGCGTCACTGAAGCTTTCTTT. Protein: CASSLGGGVTEAFF.